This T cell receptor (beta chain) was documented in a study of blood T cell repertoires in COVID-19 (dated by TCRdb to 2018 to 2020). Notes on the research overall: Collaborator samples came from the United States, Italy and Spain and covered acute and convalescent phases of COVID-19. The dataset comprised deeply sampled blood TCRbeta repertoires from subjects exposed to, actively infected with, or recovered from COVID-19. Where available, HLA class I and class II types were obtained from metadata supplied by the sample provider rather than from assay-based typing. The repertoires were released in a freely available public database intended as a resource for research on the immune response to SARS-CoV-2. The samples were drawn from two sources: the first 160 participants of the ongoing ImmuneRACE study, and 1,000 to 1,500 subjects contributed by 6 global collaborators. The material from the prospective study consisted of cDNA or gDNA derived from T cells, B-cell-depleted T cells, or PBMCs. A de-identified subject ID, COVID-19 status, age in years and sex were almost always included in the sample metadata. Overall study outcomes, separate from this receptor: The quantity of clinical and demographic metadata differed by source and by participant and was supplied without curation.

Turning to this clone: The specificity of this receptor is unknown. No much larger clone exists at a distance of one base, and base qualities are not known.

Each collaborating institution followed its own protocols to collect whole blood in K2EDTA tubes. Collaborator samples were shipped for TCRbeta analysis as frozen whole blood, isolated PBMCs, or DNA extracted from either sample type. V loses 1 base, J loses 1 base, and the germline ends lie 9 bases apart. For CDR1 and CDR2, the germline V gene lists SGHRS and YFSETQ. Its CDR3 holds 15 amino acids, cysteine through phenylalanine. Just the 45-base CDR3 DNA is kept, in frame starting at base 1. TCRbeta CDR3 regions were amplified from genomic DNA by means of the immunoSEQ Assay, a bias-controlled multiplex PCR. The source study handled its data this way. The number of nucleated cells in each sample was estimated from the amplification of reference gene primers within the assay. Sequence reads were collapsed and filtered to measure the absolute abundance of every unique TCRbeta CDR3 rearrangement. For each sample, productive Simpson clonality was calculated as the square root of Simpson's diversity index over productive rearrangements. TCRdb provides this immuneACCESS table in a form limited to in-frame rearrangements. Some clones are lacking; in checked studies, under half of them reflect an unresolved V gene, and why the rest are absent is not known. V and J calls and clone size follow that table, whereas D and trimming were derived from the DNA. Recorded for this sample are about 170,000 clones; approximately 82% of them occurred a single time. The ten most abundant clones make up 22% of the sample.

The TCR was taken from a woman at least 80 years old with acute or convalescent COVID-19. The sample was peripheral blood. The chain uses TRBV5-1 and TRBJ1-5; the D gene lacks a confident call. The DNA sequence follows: TGCGCCAGCAGCTTGAAGGGAGGGAGCAATCAGCCCCAGCATTTT. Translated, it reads CASSLKGGSNQPQHF.